The 23 T cell receptor beta chains listed next were all sequenced from one sample in a study of blood T cell repertoires in COVID-19. The protocol was immunoSEQ multiplex PCR, while the TCRdb copy is restricted to in-frame clones and leaves out a portion. The sample includes around 73,000 clones, roughly three quarters of them seen just once. What was sequenced was peripheral blood. The source of these receptors is a man in his 70s with COVID-19, enrolled during active disease.

The chain has TRBV5-1 and TRBJ2-2; 7 nucleotides line up with TRBD1. This CDR3 is 14 amino acids long. The V gene's germline CDR1 is SGHRS and CDR2 YFSETQ. The V and J ends lost 2 bases and 7 bases, in that order; junction bases with no gene match: 5. The CDR3 DNA is TGCGCCAGCAGCTTTGACAGGGCTGACGGGGAGCTGTTTTTT. This translates into CASSFDRADGELFF.

The chain links TRBV6-5 to TRBJ2-3; 8 bases are a match to TRBD1. With V trimmed by 4 bases and J by 8 bases, 5 bases remained unmatched. The CDR3 covers 13 residues. Germline-derived CDR1 and CDR2 are MNHEY and SVGAGI. As DNA, the CDR3 is TGTGCCAGCAGTTCCAGGGGGCTAGGTACGCAGTATTTT. As protein: CASSSRGLGTQYF.

The gene calls are TRBV11-1 and TRBJ1-2; D call uncertain. From germline, CDR1 is SGHAT and CDR2 FQDESV (reference sequence). Trimming cost V 5 bases and J 4 bases, with 11 bases left between them. This CDR3 has 13 residues. In DNA form, the CDR3 reads TGTGCCAGCAGCCAACACAGTCGCTATGGCTACACCTTC. Translating it yields CASSQHSRYGYTF. Full variable domain (rest looked up from reference TRBV11-1 and TRBJ1-2): EAEVAQSPRYKITEKSQAVAFWCDPISGHATLYWYRQILGQGPELLVQFQDESVVDDSQLPKDRFSAERLKGVDSTLKIQPAELGDSAMYLCASSQHSRYGYTFGSGTRLTVV.

J is TRBJ1-2 and V is TRBV11-2; 7 bases map to TRBD1. CDR1 and CDR2 from the germline V gene are SGHAT and FQNNGV. Losses at the gene ends were 5 bases for V and 2 bases for J; bases not matched to a gene: 2. The CDR3 contains 13 residues. CDR3 in DNA: TGTGCCAGCAGCAGGGGGCTCAACTATGGCTACACCTTC. Its protein product is CASSRGLNYGYTF.

The rearrangement uses TRBV7-2 and TRBJ2-1; TRBD1 is a possible D gene (6 bases). This CDR3 is 15 amino acids long. V was cut by 1 base and J by 3 bases, with 10 bases left in between. CDR1 and CDR2 (germline): SGHTA, FQGNSA. The CDR3 coding sequence is TGTGCCAGCAGCTTAGTAGGGGGATTCTACAATGAGCAGTTCTTC. It codes for CASSLVGGFYNEQFF.

The V gene is TRBV4-1, the J gene TRBJ1-6; D not resolved. The CDR3 length is 15 residues. Germline V CDR1 and CDR2: MGHRA, YSYEKL. Trimming took off 0 bases at V and 6 bases at J, with 9 bases between the two ends. CDR3 in DNA: TGCGCCAGCAGCCAAGACGTACAGATTAATTCACCCCTCCACTTT. It translates to CASSQDVQINSPLHF.

The count of this clone is one. The germline gene is not matched at one end of the junction; a read error may be the cause. The gene calls are TRBV7-7 and TRBJ2-1; TRBD2 agrees at 13 bases. The CDR3 extends over 15 amino acids. Germline loops: CDR1 SSHAT, CDR2 FNYEAQ (reference sequence). CDR3 nucleotide sequence: TGTGCTAGCAGCAGGGGGACTAGCGGGAACAATGAGCAGTTCTTC. This encodes CASSRGTSGNNEQFF. The full variable domain, completed using reference TRBV7-7 and TRBJ2-1, is GAGVSQSPRYKVTKRGQDVTLRCDPISSHATLYWYQQALGQGPEFLTYFNYEAQPDKSGLPSDRFSAERPEGSISTLTIQRTEQRDSAMYRCASSRGTSGNNEQFFGPGTRLTVL.

The chain joins TRBV5-1 to TRBJ2-1, with 8 bases that match TRBD2. Germline V gives CDR1 SGHRS, CDR2 YFSETQ. CDR3 length: 13 residues. After removal of 7 bases from V and 7 bases from J, the junction contained 7 bases not matched to a gene. The CDR3 sequence is CASGGLAGNEQFF. For the CDR3, the DNA is TGCGCCAGCGGAGGACTAGCCGGTAATGAGCAGTTCTTC.

V and J are TRBV24-1 and TRBJ2-7; D is unresolved. Germline V gene sequence: CDR1 KGHDR, CDR2 SFDVKD. The CDR3 covers 17 residues. Trimming removed 0 bases at V and 0 bases at J, with 14 bases between. The CDR3: CATSDLFQAFSSYEQYF. CDR3 nucleotides: TGTGCCACCAGTGATTTGTTCCAGGCTTTTAGCTCCTACGAGCAGTACTTC.

This chain connects TRBV3-1 (or the pseudogene TRBV3-2) to TRBJ2-7; no firm D call. Between the trimmed V and J ends, which lost 4 bases and 7 bases, there was a span of 26 bases. Germline loops: CDR1 LGHDT, CDR2 YNNKEL (reference sequence). This CDR3 region has 17 residues. Written as DNA, the CDR3 is TGTGCCAGCAGCCCCCTCTTTGGCGGAGCCTCCTGGTTAGAGCAGTACTTC. Translated: CASSPLFGGASWLEQYF.

The chain uses TRBV2 and TRBJ1-2; no clear D. This CDR3 has 14 amino acids. CDR1 is SNHLY, CDR2 FYNNEI, per germline. Deletions cut 2 bases from V and 0 bases from J, with 7 bases between. The CDR3 here is CASSEIAANYGYTF. The CDR3 DNA is TGTGCCAGCAGTGAAATCGCAGCTAACTATGGCTACACCTTC.

The rearrangement joins TRBV23-1 to TRBJ1-4, with D possibly TRBD1 on 6 matching bases. TRBV23-1 is known as an ORF, though its function is uncertain. The CDR3 is made up of 20 amino acids. V lost 0 bases to trimming and J lost 6 bases, with 26 bases between them. The chain's CDR3 is CASSQSKYRVGGVGYEKLFF. Here the CDR3 DNA reads TGCGCCAGCAGTCAATCTAAGTACAGGGTAGGGGGTGTAGGATATGAAAAACTGTTTTTT.

CDR3 in amino acids: CASTIGAGINQPQHF. The DNA for the CDR3 is TGTGCCAGTACCATAGGAGCGGGGATTAATCAGCCCCAGCATTTT. The gene calls are TRBV19 and TRBJ1-5, with D unresolved. This CDR3 has 15 residues. V was shortened by 7 bases and J by 4 bases, with 17 bases between the two germline ends. Germline loops: CDR1 LNHDA, CDR2 SQIVND (reference sequence).

This clone is termed medium-sized. CDR3 sequence (DNA): TGTGCCAGCGAACTACAGGAGAATCAGCCCCAGCATTTT. Its protein product is CASELQENQPQHF. This chain links TRBV6-5 with TRBJ1-5, with D possibly TRBD1 on 5 matching bases. This CDR3 has 13 residues. Germline V gene sequence: CDR1 MNHEY, CDR2 SVGAGI. The V end lost 8 bases, the J end lost 4 bases, and 12 bases lay between the germline ends.

This clone was observed a single time. The gene calls are TRBV6-5 and TRBJ1-1; D is undetermined. In germline, CDR1 is MNHEY, CDR2 SVGAGI. The V end was cut by 4 bases, the J end by 3 bases, with 12 bases between. The CDR3 loop spans 14 amino acids. The CDR3 sequence is CASSSQRADTEAFF. The CDR3 region has the DNA TGTGCCAGCAGTTCCCAGCGGGCGGACACTGAAGCTTTCTTT.

V is TRBV9 and J is TRBJ2-7; TRBD2 matches at 9 bases. CDR3 size: 15 residues. With 0 bases clipped from V and 5 bases from J, the junction kept 6 bases outside the gene matches. Looked up from germline, CDR1 is SGDLS and CDR2 is YYNGEE. The CDR3 protein is CASSVGTSAAHEQYF. For the CDR3, the DNA is TGTGCCAGCAGCGTAGGGACTAGCGCCGCCCACGAGCAGTACTTC.

The chain has TRBV9 and TRBJ2-2; 7 positions match TRBD2. This CDR3 region has 17 residues. V gave up 3 bases and J gave up 1 base; unmatched junction bases: 9. Germline CDR1 is SGDLS and CDR2 is YYNGEE. The CDR3 protein is CASSGHRASGNTGELFF. DNA for the CDR3: TGTGCCAGCAGCGGCCATAGAGCTAGCGGGAACACCGGGGAGCTGTTTTTT.

This sequence joins TRBV29-1 and TRBJ1-4; TRBD1 aligns across 8 bases. The V segment lost 6 bases and the J segment 8 bases; nucleotides outside the gene matches: 8. Germline V gene lookup returns CDR1 SQVTM and CDR2 ANQGSEA. The CDR3 has 13 residues. The CDR3 sequence is CSVTTGVLEKLFF. CDR3 in DNA: TGCAGCGTGACGACAGGGGTTTTGGAAAAACTGTTTTTT.

The chain employs TRBV11-3 and TRBJ2-1; D possibly corresponds to TRBD2 (6 bases). V was cut by 1 base and J by 4 bases, with 14 bases left in between. This CDR3 region has 16 residues. The germline V gene has CDR1 SGHNT and CDR2 YENEEA. The CDR3 nucleotides read TGTGCCAGCAGCTTAGTAAGTGGCGGGACTTACAATGAGCAGTTCTTC. The encoded protein is CASSLVSGGTYNEQFF.

This clone appeared once. The rearrangement links TRBV7-2 to TRBJ2-7; 9 bases line up with TRBD1. Germline V gives CDR1 SGHTA, CDR2 FQGNSA. V shed 0 bases, J shed 5 bases, and the junction held 5 bases outside the gene matches. This CDR3 is 15 amino acids long. The DNA for the CDR3 is TGTGCCAGCAGCTTAGCGGGGACAGGGCGAAACGAGCAGTACTTC. It codes for CASSLAGTGRNEQYF.

The J gene is TRBJ1-2, the V gene TRBV3-1 (or the pseudogene TRBV3-2); 7 bases line up with TRBD1. V lost 4 bases to trimming and J lost 0 bases; unmatched junction nucleotides: 5. Germline CDR1 LGHDT, CDR2 YNNKEL (reference sequence). The CDR3 is 15 residues long. DNA for the CDR3: TGTGCCAGCAGCCCACAGGGGCTAGCTAACTATGGCTACACCTTC. It yields the protein CASSPQGLANYGYTF.

J is TRBJ2-1 and V is TRBV15; tentative D call: TRBD1 (5 bases). Trimming shortened V by 8 bases and J by 8 bases, and 19 bases separated the two germline ends. Germline CDR1 LNHNV, CDR2 YYDKDF (reference sequence). This CDR3 has 14 residues. DNA of the CDR3: TGTGCCACCTGGCGGTCCACGAGCAGGGATGAGCAGTTCTTC. Translation: CATWRSTSRDEQFF.

The V gene is TRBV7-9, the J gene TRBJ1-2, with 8 bases aligning to TRBD1. This CDR3 is 16 amino acids long. The V segment lost 8 bases and the J segment 4 bases; nucleotides outside the gene matches: 15. Germline V lookup: CDR1 SEHNR, CDR2 FQNEAQ (reference sequence). The CDR3 sequence is CASGVSSGGQAYGYTF. CDR3 DNA sequence: TGTGCCAGCGGCGTATCCTCAGGGGGCCAGGCCTATGGCTACACCTTC.